Described below is a single T cell receptor (beta chain) sequence and its context. The CDR3 is 13 amino acids. Trimming shortened V by 3 bases and J by 0 bases, and 5 bases separated the two germline ends. Germline CDR1 SEHNR, CDR2 FQNEAQ (reference sequence). This table comes from immunoSEQ multiplex PCR, and its TCRdb copy is limited to in-frame clones, with some not included. This table holds 550,000 to 800,000 clones, 70% to 90% found once. These data belong to a study of shared T cell receptors in the human thymus. Separately, the same data were catalogued under a study of human thymus T cells. From that report: Thymic resections from corrective heart surgery supplied the tissue. Among thymic and blood repertoires, usage of V and J genes appeared biased. A high degree of thymic repertoire overlap among unrelated individuals was reported in related research.

This TCR came from a girl under two years old with a congenital heart defect. Sequenced input: thymocytes. The chain recombines TRBV7-9 with TRBJ1-2, with D uncertain. The CDR3 region is CASSFRANYGYTF. CDR3 DNA sequence: TGTGCCAGCAGCTTCCGGGCTAACTATGGCTACACCTTC.